These 22 T cell receptor beta chains were all obtained from the same sample, sequenced in a study of molecular identifiers for immune sequencing clone quantification. TCRdb analysed the PCR reads with MiXCR anew, one entry per CDR3 protein. The sample has 400,000 to 600,000 distinct CDR3 sequences, over 20% seen once; the top ten hold around 0.84%. Sequenced material: naive CD8+ T cells from blood, with Jurkat cell RNA spiked in. The subset here: FACS-sorted CD8+CD4-CCR7+CD45RA+ naive T cells. These receptors all come from a human donor in good health. Some libraries in this study had Jurkat cell RNA spiked in.

Notes on this clonotype: Given a much more abundant clone one base away, this may be a read error. The chain carries TRBV27 and TRBJ1-1, with D unresolved. CDR3 length: 13 amino acids. From germline, CDR1 is MNHEY and CDR2 SMNVEV (reference sequence). CDR3 sequence: CASSSYTNAEAFF. CDR3 DNA sequence: TGTGCCAGCAGTTCATATACGAACGCTGAAGCTTTCTTT.

This clonotype was seen a handful of times. A read error may produce the germline difference seen at one junction end. The chain has TRBV12-5 and TRBJ2-7, with no clear D. From germline, CDR1 is LGHNT and CDR2 FRNRAP. This CDR3 region has 9 residues. The CDR3 nucleotides are TGTGCTAGTGGTTGGCCCCCCCACTTC. It encodes CASGWPPHF.

At least ten counts were recorded for this clonotype. The chain combines TRBV19 with TRBJ1-1, with D unclear. Germline V gene data show CDR1 as LNHDA and CDR2 as SQIVND (reference sequence). The CDR3 extends over 13 amino acids. V gave up 10 bases and J gave up 0 bases, with 12 bases separating them. CDR3 bases: TGTGCCACCATGGCGGCCCTGAACACTGAAGCTTTCTTT. Protein: CATMAALNTEAFF.

The genes are TRBV9 and TRBJ1-3; 10 nucleotides match TRBD1. The V gene's germline CDR1 is SGDLS and CDR2 YYNGEE. The CDR3 has 16 residues. V was pared by 7 bases and J by 4 bases, with 11 bases of the junction left unmatched. The CDR3 DNA follows: TGTGCCAGCGGCTCCCGGGGGACAGGGGAAGGAAACACCATATATTTT. It yields the protein CASGSRGTGEGNTIYF.

This clonotype appeared many times. The V gene is TRBV4-3, the J gene TRBJ1-1; D may be TRBD1 (6 bases). V gave up 1 base and J gave up 4 bases, with 13 bases separating them. Germline V gives CDR1 LGHNA, CDR2 YSLEER. The CDR3 loop spans 15 amino acids. CDR3 loop: CASSQGSGAGTEAFF. In DNA, the CDR3 is TGCGCCAGCAGCCAAGGGTCGGGGGCTGGCACTGAAGCTTTCTTT.

This clonotype has a count of ten or more. The rearrangement uses TRBV2 and TRBJ2-5; no definite D call. V lost 2 bases to trimming and J lost 1 base, with 11 bases between them. This CDR3 region has 15 residues. Germline CDR1 and CDR2: SNHLY and FYNNEI. Written as DNA, the CDR3 is TGTGCCAGCAGTGAATACACGGCTGCCCAAGAGACCCAGTACTTC. This gives the protein CASSEYTAAQETQYF.

This clonotype was observed at least ten times. The J gene is TRBJ2-3, the V gene TRBV29-1; maybe TRBD2 (6 bases). Germline CDR1 is SQVTM and CDR2 is ANQGSEA. The CDR3 has 14 amino acids. Trimming left V 7 bases short and J 1 base short, with 15 bases between. The CDR3 coding sequence is TGCAGCGGGGGGATGGGGGAGGGCACAGATACGCAGTATTTT. It yields the protein CSGGMGEGTDTQYF.

The chain is built from TRBV21-1 and TRBJ2-2; the DNA was not used to check the table's D call, TRBD2. TRBV21-1 is assigned pseudogene status. This CDR3 has 16 amino acids. The CDR3 sequence is CASSPKAGRNTGELLF. The DNA for the CDR3 is TGTGCCAGCAGCCCAAAGGCGGGAAGAAACACCGGGGAGCTGCTTTTT.

In its sample, this clonotype was seen many times. The rearrangement uses TRBV7-2 and TRBJ1-5; no firm D call. This CDR3 region has 13 residues. The V end lost 1 base, the J end lost 6 bases, and 7 bases lay between the germline ends. Germline CDR1 and CDR2: SGHTA and FQGNSA. As DNA, the CDR3 is TGTGCCAGCAGCTTAGACAGTTTTCAGCCCCAGCATTTT. It yields the protein CASSLDSFQPQHF.

This chain uses TRBV9 with TRBJ1-1; D is unclear. Trimming shortened V by 0 bases and J by 1 base, and 25 bases separated the two germline ends. Germline V gene sequence: CDR1 SGDLS, CDR2 YYNGEE. This CDR3 is built from 20 residues. The CDR3 here is CASSVARTAGLPGENTEAFF. CDR3 nucleotide sequence: TGTGCCAGCAGCGTAGCTCGGACCGCCGGGCTACCCGGAGAGAACACTGAAGCTTTCTTT.

The sample holds a few counts of this clonotype. The V call is TRBV23-1, the J call TRBJ2-1, with 10 bases matching TRBD1. TRBV23-1 falls under the ORF class, with uncertain function. With 4 bases clipped from V and 3 bases from J, the junction kept 6 bases outside the gene matches. The CDR3 sequence is 16 residues long. The CDR3 DNA reads TGCGCCAGCAGTCGCCTCGGGACAGGGGACTACAATGAGCAGTTCTTC. Translation gives CASSRLGTGDYNEQFF.

As for this clonotype: A much larger clone is a single base away; this may be a read error. The chain employs TRBV14 and TRBJ2-6; no definite D call. The V gene's germline CDR1 is SGHDN and CDR2 FVKESK. With 4 bases removed from V and 4 bases from J, the gap between germline ends came to 11 bases. The CDR3 length is 15 residues. This CDR3 is CASSPFYLGANVLTF. CDR3 nucleotides: TGTGCCAGCAGCCCCTTCTACTTGGGGGCCAACGTCCTGACTTTC.

This clonotype turned up a few times. This chain joins TRBV24-1 and TRBJ2-3; D may match TRBD1 or TRBD2 (5 bases each). This CDR3 has 16 residues. Germline V lookup: CDR1 KGHDR, CDR2 SFDVKD. The V end was cut by 3 bases, the J end by 6 bases, with 18 bases between. The CDR3 nucleotides are TGTGCCACCAGTGATCATCCCCCGGACGGGACGGATACGCAGTATTTT. Translating it yields CATSDHPPDGTDTQYF.

The rearrangement joins TRBV30 to TRBJ1-5; no clear D gene. This CDR3 is 13 amino acids long. Germline CDR1 reads GTSNPN; CDR2 reads SVGIG (reference sequence). V was shortened by 0 bases and J by 9 bases, with 12 bases between the two germline ends. For the CDR3, the DNA is TGTGCCTGGAGTGTTTTACCGGGCGCGCCCCAGCATTTT. This codes for CAWSVLPGAPQHF. The full variable domain, rest sourced from reference TRBV30 and TRBJ1-5, is SQTIHQWPATLVQPVGSPLSLECTVEGTSNPNLYWYRQAAGRGLQLLFYSVGIGQISSEVPQNLSASRPQDRQFILSSKKLLLSDSGFYLCAWSVLPGAPQHFGDGTRLSIL.

The chain is built from TRBV6-5 and TRBJ2-5; D is unresolved. This CDR3 comprises 13 residues. Trimming took 6 bases from V and 2 from J, leaving 10 bases between them. Germline V CDR1 and CDR2: MNHEY, SVGAGI. The CDR3 protein is CASSSENQETQYF. In DNA form, the CDR3 reads TGTGCCAGCAGCTCTGAGAATCAAGAGACCCAGTACTTC.

Note on this clonotype: A read error may explain this, as a much larger clone is one base away. The chain uses TRBV5-6 and TRBJ2-3; 8 bases align to TRBD1. CDR3 length: 16 residues. Germline V gene lookup returns CDR1 SGHDT and CDR2 YYEEEE. V was clipped by 3 bases and J by 2 bases; unmatched bases: 8. The CDR3 DNA reads TGTGCCAGCAGCTGGGCAGGGGGCGGAAACACAGATACGCAGTATTTT. Amino acid sequence: CASSWAGGGNTDTQYF.

This clonotype has a count of ten or more. The CDR3 DNA reads TGTGCCAGCAGTTACGTCGACAAGAACACTGAAGCTTTCTTT. Translating gives CASSYVDKNTEAFF. The chain recombines TRBV6-2 or TRBV6-3 with TRBJ1-1; D gene unclear. This CDR3 has 14 residues. V gave up 2 bases and J gave up 1 base, with 8 bases separating them. CDR1 is MNHEY and CDR2 is SVGEGT in the germline V gene.

This clonotype was counted ten times or more. The CDR3 nucleotides read TGTGCCAGCAGTGAACCCCCATTCCCTGAAGCTTTCTTT. Its protein product is CASSEPPFPEAFF. V gene TRBV2 combines with J gene TRBJ1-1, with unresolved D. CDR1 and CDR2 (germline): SNHLY, FYNNEI. The CDR3 sequence is 13 residues long. The V end was cut by 2 bases, the J end by 6 bases, with 10 bases between.

The V call is TRBV7-8, the J call TRBJ1-5, with TRBD1 matching 10 bases. CDR1 is SGHVS, CDR2 FQNEAQ, per germline. This CDR3 has 16 amino acids. J was trimmed by 3 bases and V by 5 bases; bases with no gene match: 7. The CDR3 region has the DNA TGTGCCAGCAGCATAAGCGGGACAGGGGCCAATCAGCCCCAGCATTTT. This translates into CASSISGTGANQPQHF.

This clonotype was observed at least ten times. The chain employs TRBV7-9 and TRBJ2-7, with TRBD2 as a possible D gene (5 bases). The CDR3 is 13 amino acids. Per germline, CDR1 SEHNR and CDR2 FQNEAQ (reference sequence). V was trimmed by 3 bases and J by 5 bases, leaving 11 bases between them. CDR3 nucleotides: TGTGCCAGCAGCTTTCGGGGAACCGACGAGCAGTACTTC. It translates to CASSFRGTDEQYF.

This clonotype was counted many times. J is TRBJ2-7 and V is TRBV2; D gene uncertain. Trimming pared 6 bases from V and 2 bases from J, leaving 14 bases between. This CDR3 is 14 amino acids long. CDR1 is SNHLY, CDR2 FYNNEI, per germline. Here the CDR3 DNA reads TGTGCCAGCAGCCGTCTCTTGTCGGCCTACGAGCAGTACTTC. Its protein product is CASSRLLSAYEQYF.

The chain joins TRBV28 to TRBJ2-5; D gene ambiguous. The germline V gene encodes CDR1 MDHEN and CDR2 SYDVKM. V was pared by 1 base and J by 2 bases, with 14 bases between. This CDR3 region has 16 residues. In nucleotides, the CDR3 is TGTGCCAGCAGTTTATCCCTCCAGTGGGGTCAAGAGACCCAGTACTTC. The encoded protein is CASSLSLQWGQETQYF. Variable domain in full (rest from reference TRBV28 and TRBJ2-5): DVKVTQSSRYLVKRTGEKVFLECVQDMDHENMFWYRQDPGLGLRLIYFSYDVKMKEKGDIPEGYSVSREKKERFSLILESASTNQTSMYLCASSLSLQWGQETQYFGPGTRLLVL.